The 28 T cell receptor beta chains below come from one sample, sequenced in a study of Ad26.COV2.S vaccination and SARS-CoV-2 variants. Treatment specified: 19 received Ad26.COV2.S at low or high dose, single or two shots; 5 received placebo; per-sample allocation not given. Repertoires come from day 63 after the first vaccine or placebo injection. Generated by immunoSEQ multiplex PCR, the TCRdb table keeps only in-frame clones and is missing some. The sample records over 400,000 clones, about 91% being singletons. The specimen was peripheral blood, collected in a trial of Ad26.COV2.S vaccine versus placebo. These receptors all stem from a person between 18 and 65 years old who received the Ad26.COV2.S COVID-19 vaccine or a placebo.

Of note for this clone: The identical CDR3 is also encoded by other nucleotide sequences in the sample. The rearrangement uses TRBV11-3 and TRBJ2-2; D uncertain. Deletions cut 1 base from V and 0 bases from J, with 3 bases between. The CDR3 totals 14 residues. Germline lookup yields CDR1 SGHNT and CDR2 YENEEA. DNA for the CDR3: TGTGCCAGCAGCTTAGCGGCGAACACCGGGGAGCTGTTTTTT. Residues: CASSLAANTGELFF.

This sequence joins TRBV15 and TRBJ1-2; TRBD1 is a possible D gene (5 bases). CDR3 length equals 16 residues. Trimming took 3 bases from V and 3 from J, leaving 17 bases between them. The germline V gene encodes CDR1 LNHNV and CDR2 YYDKDF (reference sequence). The DNA for the CDR3 is TGTGCCACCAGCAGTGAGGCGAAGGACATGGACTATGGCTACACCTTC. Translation: CATSSEAKDMDYGYTF.

CDR3 sequence (DNA): TGTGCTAGTGGACGCCGCTACAATGAGCAGTTCTTC. Protein sequence: CASGRRYNEQFF. The chain carries TRBV12-5 and TRBJ2-1; D remains unclear. The CDR3 is made up of 12 amino acids. V dropped 6 bases and J dropped 3 bases, with 6 bases sitting between them. CDR1 is LGHNT and CDR2 is FRNRAP in the germline V gene.

The chain uses TRBV20-1 and TRBJ2-7, with TRBD1 as a possible D gene (5 bases). V dropped 7 bases and J dropped 2 bases, with 9 bases sitting between them. The CDR3 spans 11 residues. Per the germline V gene, CDR1 is DFQATT and CDR2 is SNEGSKA (reference sequence). The CDR3 protein is CSVDRTYEQYV. In DNA, the CDR3 is TGCAGTGTTGACAGAACCTACGAGCAGTACGTC.

CDR3 loop: CASSDKGGSTEAFF. The CDR3 DNA follows: TGTGCCAGCAGCGATAAAGGAGGGAGCACTGAAGCTTTCTTT. The V call is TRBV7-9, the J call TRBJ1-1, with D unresolved. The V end was cut by 5 bases, the J end by 4 bases, with 14 bases between. The CDR3 loop spans 14 amino acids. Per the germline V gene, CDR1 is SEHNR and CDR2 is FQNEAQ (reference sequence). The complete variable domain, with remaining parts taken from reference TRBV7-9 and TRBJ1-1, reads DTGVSQNPRHKITKRGQNVTFRCDPISEHNRLYWYRQTLGQGPEFLTYFQNEAQLEKSRLLSDRFSAERPKGSFSTLEIQRTEQGDSAMYLCASSDKGGSTEAFFGQGTRLTVV.

The CDR3 sequence: CASSLAGDAYEQYF. DNA for the CDR3: TGCGCCAGCAGCTTAGCGGGGGACGCCTACGAGCAGTACTTC. The rearrangement uses TRBV5-1 and TRBJ2-7; 8 bases fit TRBD2. The CDR3 loop spans 14 amino acids. Germline V lookup: CDR1 SGHRS, CDR2 YFSETQ. V lost 2 bases and J lost 2; bases outside the gene matches: 3.

The chain is built from TRBV4-2 and TRBJ1-2; D gene uncertain. The V and J ends lost 4 bases and 4 bases respectively, with 16 bases between them. Per the germline V gene, CDR1 is LGHNA and CDR2 is YNFKEQ. The CDR3 totals 15 residues. DNA for the CDR3: TGTGCCAGCAGCCTTCGAATTACCCCCCCCTATGGCTACACCTTC. It codes for CASSLRITPPYGYTF.

J is TRBJ1-1 and V is TRBV30; weak D call: TRBD1 (6 bases). The CDR3 is made up of 14 amino acids. The V gene lost 0 bases and the J gene lost 4 bases, with 12 bases spanning the gap. Germline assignment: CDR1 GTSNPN and CDR2 SVGIG (reference sequence). CDR3: CAWSVEQGRTEAFF. DNA of the CDR3: TGTGCCTGGAGTGTAGAACAGGGTCGCACTGAAGCTTTCTTT.

The chain joins TRBV6-2 or TRBV6-3 to TRBJ2-7; D is tentatively TRBD1 or TRBD2 (6 bases each). V was cut by 4 bases and J by 0 bases, with 10 bases left in between. The V gene's germline CDR1 is MNHEY and CDR2 SVGEGT. There are 14 residues in the CDR3. CDR3 protein: CASSSGATSYEQYF. CDR3 in DNA: TGTGCCAGCAGTTCGGGGGCCACCTCCTACGAGCAGTACTTC.

This clone came up a few times. This chain uses TRBV23-1 with TRBJ1-2; D call uncertain. TRBV23-1 is an open reading frame whose function is uncertain. Trimming pared 1 base from V and 10 bases from J, leaving 16 bases between. The CDR3 loop spans 14 amino acids. The CDR3 DNA sequence: TGCGCCAGCAGTCAATTAGCAGACATCGAGGACTACACCTTC. Translation gives CASSQLADIEDYTF.

The V and J genes are TRBV27 and TRBJ1-2; D not resolved. V was pared by 7 bases and J by 5 bases, with 14 bases between. This CDR3 region has 13 residues. Germline-derived CDR1 and CDR2 are MNHEY and SMNVEV (reference sequence). The CDR3 DNA is TGTGCCAGCACCGCCGCAGGTGTTTATGGCTACACCTTC. Its translation: CASTAAGVYGYTF.

The rearrangement uses TRBV4-1 and TRBJ1-1; D unclear. The CDR3 is 15 residues long. V was shortened by 6 bases and J by 0 bases, with 14 bases between the two germline ends. Germline CDR1 and CDR2: MGHRA and YSYEKL. The CDR3 here is CASRGSWIMNTEAFF. DNA for the CDR3: TGCGCCAGCAGAGGGAGCTGGATCATGAACACTGAAGCTTTCTTT.

This clone was counted once. The chain couples TRBV28 to TRBJ1-2, with 10 bases matching TRBD1. J gave up 4 bases and V 2 bases, and 7 bases lay outside the gene matches. The CDR3 runs 16 residues. Germline V gives CDR1 MDHEN, CDR2 SYDVKM. CDR3 protein: CASSLQAGDRGYGYTF. The CDR3 DNA reads as TGTGCCAGCAGTTTACAAGCGGGGGACAGGGGCTATGGCTACACCTTC.

J is TRBJ2-2 and V is TRBV5-4; no firm D call. The CDR3 is 15 residues long. The V gene's germline CDR1 is SGHNT and CDR2 YYREEE (reference sequence). Trimming removed 4 bases at V and 0 bases at J, with 10 bases between. CDR3 in DNA: TGTGCCAGCAGCAAAGGTGTTACGAACACCGGGGAGCTGTTTTTT. This sequence encodes CASSKGVTNTGELFF.

The rearrangement uses TRBV18 and TRBJ2-7; perhaps TRBD2 as D (7 bases). CDR1 is KGHSH, CDR2 LQKENI, per germline. The V gene lost 2 bases and the J gene lost 5 bases, with 22 bases spanning the gap. The CDR3 runs 17 residues. Here the CDR3 DNA reads TGTGCCAGCTCACCAGGTAGGGGGGGCCCGAGGTCGGACGAGCAGTACGTC. This translates into CASSPGRGGPRSDEQYV.

The rearrangement uses TRBV2 and TRBJ2-4, with 11 bases lining up with TRBD1. Germline V CDR1 and CDR2: SNHLY, FYNNEI. Trimming cost V 4 bases and J 7 bases; bases outside gene matches: 6. The CDR3 sequence is 15 residues long. CDR3 residues: CASSAGQGGGNIQYF. CDR3 in DNA: TGTGCCAGCAGTGCGGGACAGGGGGGTGGGAACATTCAGTACTTC. The full variable domain, in which reference TRBV2 and TRBJ2-4 provide the parts outside the CDR3, is EPEVTQTPSHQVTQMGQEVILRCVPISNHLYFYWYRQILGQKVEFLVSFYNNEISEKSEIFDDQFSVERPDGSNFTLKIRSTKLEDSAMYFCASSAGQGGGNIQYFGAGTRLSVL.

The J gene is TRBJ2-5, the V gene TRBV5-4, with a weak D call TRBD1 (5 bases). The CDR3 is 13 residues long. Germline assignment: CDR1 SGHNT and CDR2 YYREEE (reference sequence). V was cut by 3 bases and J by 5 bases, with 11 bases left in between. CDR3 sequence reads: CASSSTATETQYF. CDR3 bases: TGTGCCAGCAGCTCGACAGCTACCGAGACCCAGTACTTC. The full variable domain, in which reference TRBV5-4 and TRBJ2-5 provide the parts outside the CDR3, is ETGVTQSPTHLIKTRGQQVTLRCSSQSGHNTVSWYQQALGQGPQFIFQYYREEENGRGNFPPRFSGLQFPNYSSELNVNALELDDSALYLCASSSTATETQYFGPGTRLLVL.

The rearrangement joins TRBV18 to TRBJ1-1, with D perhaps matching TRBD1 (5 bases). CDR3 size: 15 residues. Germline V gene data show CDR1 as KGHSH and CDR2 as LQKENI. V lost 3 bases and J lost 1, with 12 bases in between. CDR3 sequence reads: CASSPQFQGNTEAFF. Here the CDR3 DNA reads TGTGCCAGCTCACCCCAATTCCAGGGGAACACTGAAGCTTTCTTT.

The rearrangement joins TRBV13 to TRBJ2-1; 16 bases fit TRBD2. Unmatched junction bases numbered 6, after V lost 6 bases and J lost 1 base. The CDR3 contains 18 residues. In germline, CDR1 is PRHDT, CDR2 FYEKMQ (reference sequence). CDR3 coding DNA: TGTGCCAGCAGTCCCGGGACTAGCGGGAGGGTTTCCTACAATGAGCAGTTCTTC. This sequence encodes CASSPGTSGRVSYNEQFF.

The rearrangement joins TRBV5-1 to TRBJ2-5; either TRBD1 or TRBD2 may fit D (6 bases each). Trimming removed 0 bases at V and 2 bases at J, with 14 bases between. The length of the CDR3 is 16 residues. The germline CDR1 and CDR2 sequences are SGHRS and YFSETQ. CDR3 loop: CASSLGWGASQETQYF. CDR3 DNA: TGCGCCAGCAGCTTGGGTTGGGGGGCGTCTCAAGAGACCCAGTACTTC.

The chain joins TRBV29-1 to TRBJ2-2, with D perhaps TRBD1 (5 bases). Germline loops: CDR1 SQVTM, CDR2 ANQGSEA. The CDR3 is 14 residues long. The germline V and J ends were trimmed by 6 bases and 5 bases, with 16 bases remaining between them. The CDR3 spells CSVRDPWTTGELFF. Written as DNA, the CDR3 is TGCAGCGTGAGAGACCCCTGGACAACCGGGGAGCTGTTTTTT.

The chain couples TRBV6-2 or TRBV6-3 to TRBJ2-7, with D possibly TRBD1 on 5 matching bases. Trimming pared 3 bases from V and 3 bases from J, leaving 9 bases between. Per the germline V gene, CDR1 is MNHEY and CDR2 is SVGEGT. The CDR3 consists of 13 residues. The CDR3 DNA follows: TGTGCCAGCAGTTATTTCGACAGCTACGAGCAGTACTTC. It codes for CASSYFDSYEQYF.

This clone turned up a few times. V and J are TRBV4-3 and TRBJ2-4; 8 nucleotides line up with TRBD1. Trimming took 2 bases from V and 8 from J; bases not matched to a gene: 5. The CDR3 totals 14 residues. Germline loops: CDR1 LGHNA, CDR2 YSLEER. CDR3 DNA sequence: TGCGCCAGCAGCCAATCGTACAGGGGGGACATTCAGTACTTC. Residues: CASSQSYRGDIQYF.

About this clone: Other DNA sequences in this specimen translate into the identical CDR3. The chain links TRBV3-1 (or the pseudogene TRBV3-2) to TRBJ2-3; perhaps TRBD1 as D (5 bases). This CDR3 has 15 residues. Per germline, CDR1 LGHDT and CDR2 YNNKEL (reference sequence). The germline V and J ends were trimmed by 2 bases and 0 bases, with 9 bases remaining between them. The CDR3 coding sequence is TGTGCCAGCAGCCAAAGGGGCGGTAGCACAGATACGCAGTATTTT. This encodes CASSQRGGSTDTQYF.

The rearrangement uses TRBV6-5 and TRBJ1-1; D gene uncertain. This CDR3 is built from 13 residues. The germline gives CDR1 MNHEY, CDR2 SVGAGI. V lost 0 bases and J 7 bases, leaving 9 bases between the germline ends. CDR3 residues: CASSYSSGFEAFF. Here the CDR3 DNA reads TGTGCCAGCAGTTACTCTTCCGGGTTTGAAGCTTTCTTT.

J is TRBJ2-2 and V is TRBV11-2; TRBD2 aligns across 8 bases. The V and J ends lost 1 base and 5 bases, in that order; junction bases with no gene match: 9. The germline V gene encodes CDR1 SGHAT and CDR2 FQNNGV. CDR3 length equals 17 residues. The CDR3 loop reads CASSLVPSGSRTGELFF. In DNA, the CDR3 is TGTGCCAGCAGCTTAGTCCCCAGCGGGAGTCGTACCGGGGAGCTGTTTTTT. The full variable domain, rest sourced from reference TRBV11-2 and TRBJ2-2, is EAGVAQSPRYKIIEKRQSVAFWCNPISGHATLYWYQQILGQGPKLLIQFQNNGVVDDSQLPKDRFSAERLKGVDSTLKIQPAKLEDSAVYLCASSLVPSGSRTGELFFGEGSRLTVL.

This clone was seen once. The CDR3 spells CASSLGLAGAYEQYV. The CDR3 nucleotides read TGCGCCAGCAGCTTAGGTCTAGCGGGAGCCTACGAGCAGTACGTC. The chain employs TRBV5-1 and TRBJ2-7; TRBD2 aligns across 10 bases. The CDR3 spans 15 residues. Trimming at V came to 2 bases and at J to 2 bases, leaving 4 bases not matched to a gene. In germline, CDR1 is SGHRS, CDR2 YFSETQ.

This chain joins TRBV13 and TRBJ2-1; weak D call: TRBD2 (6 bases). V was clipped by 2 bases and J by 10 bases, with 15 bases between them. This CDR3 is built from 14 residues. Germline CDR1 PRHDT, CDR2 FYEKMQ (reference sequence). Written as DNA, the CDR3 is TGTGCCAGCAGCTTATTTGCGGGAAAGGACGAGCAGTTCTTC. It is translated as CASSLFAGKDEQFF.